The 32 T cell receptor beta chains listed next were all sequenced from one sample in a study of T cells in localized non-small cell lung cancer. The method was immunoSEQ multiplex PCR; TCRdb's version includes in-frame clones alone and lacks a portion of them. The table shows more than 9,000 clones, with approximately 50% occurring only once. Sequenced here: lymph node tissue, sampled before any cancer treatment. The source of these receptors is a woman between 40 and 69 years old with stage II squamous cell lung carcinoma.

The chain couples TRBV6-8 to TRBJ2-2; D tentatively fits TRBD1 or TRBD2 (6 bases each). V was pared by 6 bases and J by 6 bases, with 17 bases between. Per the germline V gene, CDR1 is MNHGY and CDR2 is SAAAGT. The CDR3 covers 15 residues. CDR3 region: CASRTGGQRAGELFF. The CDR3 bases are TGTGCCAGCAGAACAGGCGGACAGCGGGCCGGGGAGCTGTTTTTT.

This CDR3 reads CASSIRGRANEKLFF. DNA for the CDR3: TGTGCCAGTAGTATTCGGGGACGGGCTAATGAAAAACTGTTTTTT. V is TRBV19 and J is TRBJ1-4; maybe TRBD1 (5 bases). The CDR3 spans 15 residues. V shed 3 bases and J shed 3 bases, with 11 bases lying between them. Germline CDR1 is LNHDA and CDR2 is SQIVND (reference sequence).

The rearrangement joins TRBV30 to TRBJ1-3; 9 bases align to TRBD1. This CDR3 is built from 15 residues. V was clipped by 2 bases and J by 2 bases; unmatched bases: 4. The germline CDR1 and CDR2 sequences are GTSNPN and SVGIG (reference sequence). This CDR3 reads CAWSFRTGAGNTIYF. DNA for the CDR3: TGTGCCTGGAGTTTCCGGACAGGGGCTGGAAACACCATATATTTT.

V gene TRBV12-5 combines with J gene TRBJ2-6; D is possibly TRBD1 (6 bases). V gave up 7 bases and J gave up 3 bases, with 16 bases separating them. This CDR3 has 16 residues. Germline assignment: CDR1 LGHNT and CDR2 FRNRAP. Here the CDR3 reads CASAYPRGGGANVLTF. CDR3 nucleotides: TGTGCTAGTGCCTACCCCAGGGGTGGTGGGGCCAACGTCCTGACTTTC.

This clone was seen a handful of times. V gene TRBV6-7 combines with J gene TRBJ2-5; TRBD2 matches 11 bases. TRBV6-7 is noted as an ORF with a role that remains uncertain. The CDR3 has 18 residues. The J segment lost 4 bases and the V segment lost 3 bases, leaving 13 bases of the junction unmatched. CDR3 nucleotide sequence: TGTGCCAGCAGTTATCGGATAACTAGCGGGAGTAGAGGAGAGACCCAGTACTTC. Translated: CASSYRITSGSRGETQYF.

The sample holds a few counts of this clone. This chain links TRBV6-8 with TRBJ1-1; D is perhaps TRBD1 (6 bases). This CDR3 contains 15 residues. The V and J ends lost 7 bases and 11 bases respectively, with 26 bases between them. Germline CDR1 reads MNHGY; CDR2 reads SAAAGT. CDR3 region: CASNSVTGSLGRAFF. The DNA for the CDR3 is TGTGCCAGCAACTCGGTAACAGGGTCCCTCGGGAGGGCTTTCTTT.

This clone was seen only a few times. The V call is TRBV10-2, the J call TRBJ2-5; no clear D. Germline assignment: CDR1 WSHSY and CDR2 SAAADI. This CDR3 contains 14 residues. V lost 0 bases to trimming and J lost 7 bases, with 12 bases between them. The CDR3 DNA reads as TGCGCCAGCAGTGAGTCGCCCCGGGTGGGGACCCAGTACTTC. It encodes CASSESPRVGTQYF.

The chain carries TRBV10-2 and TRBJ2-2; 15 bases are shared with TRBD2. Trimming at V came to 6 bases and at J to 3 bases, leaving 5 bases not matched to a gene. The germline gives CDR1 WSHSY, CDR2 SAAADI. This CDR3 region has 17 residues. This CDR3 reads CASSGLAGGRDTGELFF. CDR3 nucleotides: TGCGCCAGCAGCGGACTAGCGGGAGGGAGGGACACCGGGGAGCTGTTTTTT.

The chain links TRBV11-3 to TRBJ2-3; 14 nucleotides align to TRBD2. Losses at the gene ends were 2 bases for V and 3 bases for J; bases not matched to a gene: 7. This CDR3 contains 18 residues. Germline V lookup: CDR1 SGHNT, CDR2 YENEEA. CDR3 region: CASSLPNGTSGRTDTQYF. DNA for the CDR3: TGTGCCAGCAGCTTACCAAATGGGACTAGCGGGAGAACAGATACGCAGTATTTT.

V is TRBV29-1 and J is TRBJ2-4, with TRBD2 as a possible D gene (6 bases). Germline values: CDR1 SQVTM, CDR2 ANQGSEA. Trimming took off 5 bases at V and 4 bases at J, with 12 bases between the two ends. The CDR3 is 13 residues long. CDR3: CSVQEGVKNIQYF. The CDR3 DNA follows: TGCAGCGTTCAGGAGGGCGTTAAAAACATTCAGTACTTC. Supplemented by reference TRBV29-1 and TRBJ2-4, the full variable domain reads SAVISQKPSRDICQRGTSLTIQCQVDSQVTMMFWYRQQPGQSLTLIATANQGSEATYESGFVIDKFPISRPNLTFSTLTVSNMSPEDSSIYLCSVQEGVKNIQYFGAGTRLSVL.

A single count supports this clone. J is TRBJ2-6 and V is TRBV30, with D hard to call. Trimming stripped 3 bases from V and 0 bases from J, with 6 bases between. Per the germline V gene, CDR1 is GTSNPN and CDR2 is SVGIG (reference sequence). The CDR3 runs 14 residues. The CDR3 here is CAWRRASGANVLTF. The CDR3 nucleotides are TGTGCCTGGAGACGAGCCTCTGGGGCCAACGTCCTGACTTTC.

The chain links TRBV11-3 to TRBJ1-6; the D gene is possibly TRBD1 (5 bases). Germline V gives CDR1 SGHNT, CDR2 YENEEA. V was clipped by 4 bases and J by 6 bases, with 10 bases between them. The CDR3 consists of 14 residues. The CDR3 DNA reads TGTGCCAGCAGCTCTGAGACAGTTAATTCACCCCTCCACTTT. This gives the protein CASSSETVNSPLHF.

This clone was seen more than once but under ten times. The chain uses TRBV6-8 and TRBJ1-3; D is unclear. Trimming pared 2 bases from V and 5 bases from J, leaving 7 bases between. The CDR3 covers 13 residues. Germline lookup yields CDR1 MNHGY and CDR2 SAAAGT. The CDR3 loop reads CASSYDLRNTIYF. CDR3 sequence (DNA): TGTGCCAGCAGTTACGATCTAAGAAACACCATATATTTT.

The chain is built from TRBV6-8 and TRBJ1-2; the D gene is possibly TRBD1 (5 bases). Germline V gives CDR1 MNHGY, CDR2 SAAAGT. This CDR3 comprises 14 residues. Trimming shortened V by 5 bases and J by 4 bases, and 14 bases separated the two germline ends. The CDR3: CASSRQGTGYGYTF. CDR3 in DNA: TGTGCCAGCAGTCGCCAGGGTACAGGCTATGGCTACACCTTC.

The V gene is TRBV19, the J gene TRBJ1-4; 9 bases match TRBD1. The CDR3 contains 14 residues. V shed 10 bases, J shed 10 bases, and the junction held 13 bases outside the gene matches. The germline CDR1 and CDR2 sequences are LNHDA and SQIVND (reference sequence). This chain's CDR3 is CATLPGQGIGKLFF. CDR3 DNA: TGTGCCACCTTACCGGGACAGGGAATAGGAAAACTGTTTTTT.

The chain couples TRBV11-3 to TRBJ2-5, with D possibly TRBD2 on 6 matching bases. V gave up 4 bases and J gave up 3 bases, with 12 bases separating them. The CDR3 covers 14 residues. Germline V CDR1 and CDR2: SGHNT, YENEEA. The CDR3 loop reads CASSSGLVKETQYF. The CDR3, as DNA: TGTGCCAGCAGCTCGGGACTCGTGAAAGAGACCCAGTACTTC.

The chain combines TRBV19 with TRBJ2-1; D not resolved. V lost 5 bases, J lost 2 bases, and 10 bases lay in between. The length of the CDR3 is 14 residues. Per the germline V gene, CDR1 is LNHDA and CDR2 is SQIVND (reference sequence). This CDR3 reads CASSPRLAYNEQFF. CDR3 in DNA: TGTGCCAGTAGTCCAAGACTGGCCTACAATGAGCAGTTCTTC.

This clone has a handful of counts. The chain joins TRBV19 to TRBJ2-3, with 10 nucleotides matching TRBD2. The CDR3 covers 17 residues. The V and J ends lost 2 bases and 1 base, in that order; junction bases with no gene match: 6. Per the germline V gene, CDR1 is LNHDA and CDR2 is SQIVND (reference sequence). The chain's CDR3 is CASSIQKLAGGTDTQYF. DNA for the CDR3: TGTGCCAGTAGTATACAGAAGCTAGCGGGGGGCACAGATACGCAGTATTTT.

V gene TRBV9 combines with J gene TRBJ2-3; 10 bases fit TRBD2. The V gene's germline CDR1 is SGDLS and CDR2 YYNGEE. This CDR3 is 17 amino acids long. The V segment lost 7 bases and the J segment 2 bases; nucleotides outside the gene matches: 13. CDR3 sequence reads: CASHQMPTSGATDTQYF. The CDR3 DNA reads as TGTGCCAGCCACCAAATGCCTACTAGCGGGGCCACAGATACGCAGTATTTT.

This chain links TRBV28 with TRBJ1-5, with D possibly TRBD1 on 6 matching bases. The length of the CDR3 is 16 residues. From germline, CDR1 is MDHEN and CDR2 SYDVKM. V was cut by 5 bases and J by 1 base, with 15 bases left in between. The CDR3 spells CASSVGLRGSNQPQHF. The CDR3 bases are TGTGCCAGCAGTGTGGGCCTAAGGGGGAGCAATCAGCCCCAGCATTTT.

J is TRBJ2-2 and V is TRBV5-1, with unresolved D. The CDR3 consists of 14 residues. Germline lookup yields CDR1 SGHRS and CDR2 YFSETQ. The ends were cut back, 4 bases at V and 4 bases at J, with 11 bases in the middle. The CDR3: CASSPRSSTGELFF. In DNA form, the CDR3 reads TGCGCCAGCAGCCCACGGAGCTCCACCGGGGAGCTGTTTTTT.

The genes are TRBV19 and TRBJ1-5, with no clear D. The CDR3 spans 15 residues. V was trimmed by 6 bases and J by 0 bases, leaving 12 bases between them. CDR1 LNHDA and CDR2 SQIVND come from the germline V gene (reference sequence). For the CDR3, the DNA is TGTGCCAGTAGGGGGTTAGGAGGTAGCAATCAGCCCCAGCATTTT. Protein product: CASRGLGGSNQPQHF.

This chain connects TRBV28 to TRBJ1-3, with 8 bases fitting TRBD1. The CDR3 has 18 amino acids. Per germline, CDR1 MDHEN and CDR2 SYDVKM. Trimming took 3 bases from V and 5 from J; bases not matched to a gene: 15. The chain's CDR3 is CASSFPQKIGQGRNTIYF. The CDR3 nucleotides read TGTGCCAGCAGTTTCCCACAAAAAATCGGACAGGGAAGAAACACCATATATTTT. Using reference TRBV28 and TRBJ1-3 for the parts outside the CDR3, the full variable domain is DVKVTQSSRYLVKRTGEKVFLECVQDMDHENMFWYRQDPGLGLRLIYFSYDVKMKEKGDIPEGYSVSREKKERFSLILESASTNQTSMYLCASSFPQKIGQGRNTIYFGEGSWLTVV.

This clone came up a few times. The genes are TRBV11-3 and TRBJ2-2; 7 bases line up with TRBD1. The trim removed 1 base at V and 5 bases at J, leaving 1 base unmatched. The germline V gene has CDR1 SGHNT and CDR2 YENEEA. This CDR3 contains 14 residues. The CDR3 protein is CASSLGTGTGELFF. CDR3 DNA: TGTGCCAGCAGCTTAGGGACAGGAACCGGGGAGCTGTTTTTT. The whole variable domain, filled in from reference TRBV11-3 and TRBJ2-2, reads EAGVVQSPRYKIIEKKQPVAFWCNPISGHNTLYWYLQNLGQGPELLIRYENEEAVDDSQLPKDRFSAERLKGVDSTLKIQPAELGDSAVYLCASSLGTGTGELFFGEGSRLTVL.

The V and J genes are TRBV15 and TRBJ2-1; 10 bases fit TRBD2. CDR1 is LNHNV, CDR2 YYDKDF, per germline (reference sequence). After removal of 0 bases from V and 16 bases from J, the junction contained 15 bases not matched to a gene. The CDR3 contains 16 residues. CDR3 DNA: TGTGCCACCAGCAGAGATAGGGCTAGCGGGGGCACTATGCCTTTCTTC. It is translated as CATSRDRASGGTMPFF.

A few counts support this clone. The CDR3 DNA reads as TGTGCCAGCAGTTACTCGAGTAGCTACGGCTACACCTTC. This translates into CASSYSSSYGYTF. V gene TRBV6-8 combines with J gene TRBJ1-2; no definite D call. CDR3 length equals 13 residues. Trimming removed 0 bases from V and 8 bases from J, with 10 bases in between. The V gene's germline CDR1 is MNHGY and CDR2 SAAAGT.

A word on this clone: At one boundary the junction diverges from the germline segment, which might be a read error. The chain uses TRBV2 and TRBJ2-5, with D unresolved. The CDR3 is 12 residues long. CDR1 is SNHLY, CDR2 FYNNEI, per germline. CDR3 residues: CTSNGIQETQYF. In nucleotides, the CDR3 is TGTACCAGCAACGGAATCCAAGAGACCCAGTACTTC.

This clone is large by share. The chain combines TRBV18 with TRBJ2-1; 11 positions agree with TRBD2. V lost 1 base to trimming and J lost 9 bases; unmatched junction nucleotides: 11. Germline CDR1 is KGHSH and CDR2 is LQKENI. There are 17 residues in the CDR3. For the CDR3, the DNA is TGTGCCAGCTCACCACTTCCAACTAGCGGGAGAGCGGGTGAGCAGTTCTTC. Translated: CASSPLPTSGRAGEQFF.

This clone has just a few counts. The rearrangement joins TRBV6-8 to TRBJ2-5; D ambiguous. Per germline, CDR1 MNHGY and CDR2 SAAAGT. The V end lost 1 base, the J end lost 5 bases, and 8 bases lay between the germline ends. The CDR3 runs 13 residues. CDR3 sequence (DNA): TGTGCCAGCAGTTACTTCCTAGGGGAGACCCAGTACTTC. As protein: CASSYFLGETQYF.

This clone was observed a few times. This chain links TRBV6-8 with TRBJ1-6; 7 positions agree with TRBD1. In germline, CDR1 is MNHGY, CDR2 SAAAGT. V lost 0 bases to trimming and J lost 6 bases; unmatched junction nucleotides: 5. This CDR3 has 16 amino acids. The CDR3 bases are TGTGCCAGCAGTTACTCTGCGACAGGGACTAATTCACCCCTCCACTTT. Protein sequence: CASSYSATGTNSPLHF.

The rearrangement uses TRBV7-6 and TRBJ1-1, with D possibly being TRBD1 (6 bases). Per the germline V gene, CDR1 is SGHVS and CDR2 is FNYEAQ. The ends were cut back, 5 bases at V and 3 bases at J, with 22 bases in the middle. The CDR3 runs to 17 residues. The CDR3, as DNA: TGTGCCAGCAGCACGACGACAGGATTCTTTAGGGACACTGAAGCTTTCTTT. It specifies CASSTTTGFFRDTEAFF.

The table lists this clone with a few counts. The CDR3: CASRATGGSNQPQHF. DNA for the CDR3: TGTGCCAGCAGGGCTACAGGGGGTAGCAATCAGCCCCAGCATTTT. This chain uses TRBV6-8 with TRBJ1-5; 8 bases fit TRBD1. The CDR3 is 15 amino acids. Germline lookup yields CDR1 MNHGY and CDR2 SAAAGT. Trimming cost V 6 bases and J 0 bases; bases outside gene matches: 4.